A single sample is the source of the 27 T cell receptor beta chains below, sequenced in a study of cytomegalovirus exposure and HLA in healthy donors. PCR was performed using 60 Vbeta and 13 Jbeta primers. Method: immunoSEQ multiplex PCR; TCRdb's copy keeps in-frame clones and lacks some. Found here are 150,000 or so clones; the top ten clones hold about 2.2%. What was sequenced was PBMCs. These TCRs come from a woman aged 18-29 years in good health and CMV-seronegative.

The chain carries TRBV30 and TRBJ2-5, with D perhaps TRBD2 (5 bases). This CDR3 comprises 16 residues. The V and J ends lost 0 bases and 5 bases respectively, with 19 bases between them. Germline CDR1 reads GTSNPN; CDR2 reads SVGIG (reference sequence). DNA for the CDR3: TGTGCCTGGAGTGTTTCCTGGGTCAGCGGAAGGGAGACCCAGTACTTC. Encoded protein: CAWSVSWVSGRETQYF.

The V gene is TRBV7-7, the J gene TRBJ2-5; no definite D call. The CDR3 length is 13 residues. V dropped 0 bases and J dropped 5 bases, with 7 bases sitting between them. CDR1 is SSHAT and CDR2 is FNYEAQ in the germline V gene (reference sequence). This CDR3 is CASSLARWETQYF. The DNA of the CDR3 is TGTGCCAGCAGCTTAGCCAGGTGGGAGACCCAGTACTTC.

The CDR3 DNA follows: TGTGCCAGCAGCTTGCGAAGCGGGAGTCAGAATGAGCAGTTCTTC. Encoded protein: CASSLRSGSQNEQFF. The J gene is TRBJ2-1, the V gene TRBV5-5, with 8 nucleotides matching TRBD2. Germline V gene data show CDR1 as SGHKS and CDR2 as YYEKEE (reference sequence). V was clipped by 1 base and J by 7 bases; unmatched bases: 7. This CDR3 spans 15 amino acids.

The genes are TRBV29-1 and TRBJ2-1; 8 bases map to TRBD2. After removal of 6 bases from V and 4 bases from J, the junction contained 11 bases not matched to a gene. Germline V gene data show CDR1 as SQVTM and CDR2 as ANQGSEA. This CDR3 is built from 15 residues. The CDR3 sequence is CSVVAGRSPYNEQFF. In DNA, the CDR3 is TGCAGCGTCGTAGCGGGACGGAGCCCTTACAATGAGCAGTTCTTC.

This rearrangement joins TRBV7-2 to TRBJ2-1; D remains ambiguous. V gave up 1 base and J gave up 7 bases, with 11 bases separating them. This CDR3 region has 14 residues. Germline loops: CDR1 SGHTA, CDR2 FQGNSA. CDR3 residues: CASSLGPVDNEQFF. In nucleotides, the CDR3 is TGTGCCAGCAGCTTAGGTCCCGTAGATAATGAGCAGTTCTTC.

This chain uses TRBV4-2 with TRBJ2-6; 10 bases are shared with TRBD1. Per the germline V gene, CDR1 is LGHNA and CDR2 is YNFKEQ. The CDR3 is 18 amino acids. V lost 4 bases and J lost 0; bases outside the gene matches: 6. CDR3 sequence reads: CASSLRTGGSSGANVLTF. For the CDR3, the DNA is TGTGCCAGCAGCCTGCGGACAGGGGGGTCCTCTGGGGCCAACGTCCTGACTTTC.

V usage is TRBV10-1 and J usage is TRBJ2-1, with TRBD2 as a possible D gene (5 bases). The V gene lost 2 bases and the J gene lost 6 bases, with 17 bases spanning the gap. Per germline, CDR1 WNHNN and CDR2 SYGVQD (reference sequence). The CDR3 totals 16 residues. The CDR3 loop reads CASSESGKLVANEQFF. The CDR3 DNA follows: TGCGCCAGCAGTGAGAGCGGAAAACTCGTTGCCAATGAGCAGTTCTTC.

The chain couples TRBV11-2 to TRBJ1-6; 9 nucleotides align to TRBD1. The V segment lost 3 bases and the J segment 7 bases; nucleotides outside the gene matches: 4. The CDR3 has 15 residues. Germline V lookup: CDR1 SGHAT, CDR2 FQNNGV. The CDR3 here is CASSLGQGPNSPLHF. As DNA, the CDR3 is TGTGCCAGCAGCTTGGGACAGGGCCCGAATTCACCCCTCCACTTT.

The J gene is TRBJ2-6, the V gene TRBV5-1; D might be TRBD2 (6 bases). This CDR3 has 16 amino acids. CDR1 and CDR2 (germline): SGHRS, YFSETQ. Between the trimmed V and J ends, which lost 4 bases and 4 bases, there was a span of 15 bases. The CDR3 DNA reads TGCGCCAGCAGCAGGGAGGTGGGGTCCGGGGCCAACGTCCTGACTTTC. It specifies CASSREVGSGANVLTF.

CDR3: CARRAGLALGEQYF. The CDR3, as DNA: TGTGCCCGTCGGGCCGGACTAGCGCTGGGGGAGCAGTACTTC. J is TRBJ2-7 and V is TRBV28, with 9 bases that match TRBD2. The V and J ends lost 11 bases and 7 bases, in that order; junction bases with no gene match: 15. This CDR3 has 14 amino acids. In germline, CDR1 is MDHEN, CDR2 SYDVKM.

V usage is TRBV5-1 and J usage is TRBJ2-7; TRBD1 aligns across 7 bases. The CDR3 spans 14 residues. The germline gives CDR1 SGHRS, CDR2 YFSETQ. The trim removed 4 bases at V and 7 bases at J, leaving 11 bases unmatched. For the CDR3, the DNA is TGCGCCAGCAGCGTCCAACAGGGGTCGGGGGAGCAGTACTTC. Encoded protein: CASSVQQGSGEQYF.

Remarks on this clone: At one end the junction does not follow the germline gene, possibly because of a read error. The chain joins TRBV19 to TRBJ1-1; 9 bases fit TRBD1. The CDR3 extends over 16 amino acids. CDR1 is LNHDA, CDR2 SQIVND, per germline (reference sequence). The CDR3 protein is CASLTQAGTGPLTWVF. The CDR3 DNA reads TGTGCCAGTCTAACCCAGGCCGGGACAGGGCCTCTTACGTGGGTCTTT.

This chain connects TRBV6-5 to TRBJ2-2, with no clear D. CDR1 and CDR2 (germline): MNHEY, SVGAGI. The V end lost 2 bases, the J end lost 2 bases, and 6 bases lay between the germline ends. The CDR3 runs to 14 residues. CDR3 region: CASSYISNTGELFF. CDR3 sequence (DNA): TGTGCCAGCAGTTACATTTCAAACACCGGGGAGCTGTTTTTT.

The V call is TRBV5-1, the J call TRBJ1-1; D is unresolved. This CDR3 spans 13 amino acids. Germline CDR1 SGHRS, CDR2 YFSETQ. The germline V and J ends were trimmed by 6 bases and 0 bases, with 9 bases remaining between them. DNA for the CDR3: TGCGCCAGCAAAGCCGAGATGAACACTGAAGCTTTCTTT. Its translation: CASKAEMNTEAFF.

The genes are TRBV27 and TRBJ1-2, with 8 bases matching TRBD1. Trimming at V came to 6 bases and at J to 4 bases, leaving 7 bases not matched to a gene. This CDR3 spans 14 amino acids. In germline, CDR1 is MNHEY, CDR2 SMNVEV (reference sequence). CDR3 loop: CASRQGARSYGYTF. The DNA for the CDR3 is TGTGCCAGCAGGCAGGGGGCGCGGAGCTATGGCTACACCTTC.

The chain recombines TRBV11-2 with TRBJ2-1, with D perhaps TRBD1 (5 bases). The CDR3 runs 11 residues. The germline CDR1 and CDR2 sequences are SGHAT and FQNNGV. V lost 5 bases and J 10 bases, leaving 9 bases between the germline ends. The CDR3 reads CASSAPGEQFF. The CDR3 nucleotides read TGTGCCAGCAGCGCCCCAGGGGAGCAGTTCTTC. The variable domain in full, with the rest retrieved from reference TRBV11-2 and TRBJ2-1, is EAGVAQSPRYKIIEKRQSVAFWCNPISGHATLYWYQQILGQGPKLLIQFQNNGVVDDSQLPKDRFSAERLKGVDSTLKIQPAKLEDSAVYLCASSAPGEQFFGPGTRLTVL.

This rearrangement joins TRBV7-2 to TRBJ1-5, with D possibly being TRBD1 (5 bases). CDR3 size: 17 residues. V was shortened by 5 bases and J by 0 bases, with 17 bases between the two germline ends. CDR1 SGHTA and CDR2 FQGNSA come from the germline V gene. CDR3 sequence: CASSKSPTEYSNQPQHF. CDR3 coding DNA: TGTGCCAGCAGCAAGAGCCCGACAGAATATAGCAATCAGCCCCAGCATTTT.

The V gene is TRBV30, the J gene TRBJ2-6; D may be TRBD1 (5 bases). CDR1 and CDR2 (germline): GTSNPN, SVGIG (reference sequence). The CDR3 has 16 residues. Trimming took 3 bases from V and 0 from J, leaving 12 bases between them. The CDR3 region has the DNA TGTGCCTGGAGAAAGACAGCTGCCTCTGGGGCCAACGTCCTGACTTTC. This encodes CAWRKTAASGANVLTF.

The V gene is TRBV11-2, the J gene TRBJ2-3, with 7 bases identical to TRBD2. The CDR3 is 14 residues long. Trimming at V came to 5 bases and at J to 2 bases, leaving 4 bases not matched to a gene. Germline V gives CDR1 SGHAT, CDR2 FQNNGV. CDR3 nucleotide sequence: TGTGCCAGCAGCCGCGGGAGTTTCACAGATACGCAGTATTTT. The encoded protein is CASSRGSFTDTQYF.

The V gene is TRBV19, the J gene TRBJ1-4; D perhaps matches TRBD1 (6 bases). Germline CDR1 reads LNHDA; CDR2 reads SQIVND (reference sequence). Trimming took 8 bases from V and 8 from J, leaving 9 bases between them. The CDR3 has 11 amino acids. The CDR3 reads CASGGGEKLFF. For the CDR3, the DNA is TGTGCCAGTGGGGGGGGCGAAAAACTGTTTTTT. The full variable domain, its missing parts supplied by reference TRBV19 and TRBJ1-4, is DGGITQSPKYLFRKEGQNVTLSCEQNLNHDAMYWYRQDPGQGLRLIYYSQIVNDFQKGDIAEGYSVSREKKESFPLTVTSAQKNPTAFYLCASGGGEKLFFGSGTQLSVL.

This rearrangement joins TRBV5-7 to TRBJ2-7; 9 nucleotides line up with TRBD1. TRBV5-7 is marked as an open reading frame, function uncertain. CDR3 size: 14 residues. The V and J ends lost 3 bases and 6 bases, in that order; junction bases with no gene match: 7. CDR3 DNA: TGTGCCAGCAGCTCGGGACAGGGCTCCGCCGAGCAGTACGTC. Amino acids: CASSSGQGSAEQYV.

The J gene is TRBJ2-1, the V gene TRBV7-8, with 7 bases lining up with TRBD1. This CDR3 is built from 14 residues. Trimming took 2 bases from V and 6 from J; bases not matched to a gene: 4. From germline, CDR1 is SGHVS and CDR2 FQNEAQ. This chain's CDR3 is CASSLMAGGNEQFF. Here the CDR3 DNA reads TGTGCCAGCAGCTTAATGGCAGGGGGCAATGAGCAGTTCTTC.

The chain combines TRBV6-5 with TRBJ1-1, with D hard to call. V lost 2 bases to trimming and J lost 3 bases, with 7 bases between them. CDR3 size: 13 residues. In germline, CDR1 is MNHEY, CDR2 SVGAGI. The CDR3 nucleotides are TGTGCCAGCAGTTACGCCCCGGACACTGAAGCTTTCTTT. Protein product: CASSYAPDTEAFF.

Here the CDR3 reads CASSLWQGDTDTQYF. The CDR3 region has the DNA TGCGCCAGCAGCTTGTGGCAGGGTGACACAGATACGCAGTATTTT. The chain employs TRBV5-1 and TRBJ2-3, with D tentatively TRBD1 (5 bases). The V and J ends lost 1 base and 2 bases respectively, with 11 bases between them. Germline CDR1 is SGHRS and CDR2 is YFSETQ. This CDR3 contains 15 residues. The full variable domain, its missing parts supplied by reference TRBV5-1 and TRBJ2-3, is KAGVTQTPRYLIKTRGQQVTLSCSPISGHRSVSWYQQTPGQGLQFLFEYFSETQRNKGNFPGRFSGRQFSNSRSEMNVSTLELGDSALYLCASSLWQGDTDTQYFGPGTRLTVL.

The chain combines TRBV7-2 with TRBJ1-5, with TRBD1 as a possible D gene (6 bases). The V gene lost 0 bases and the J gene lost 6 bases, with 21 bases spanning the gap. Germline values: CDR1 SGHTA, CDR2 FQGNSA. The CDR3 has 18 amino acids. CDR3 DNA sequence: TGTGCCAGCAGCTTAGCTAGAGGGGGAGAGACAGAAGCTCAGCCCCAGCATTTT. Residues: CASSLARGGETEAQPQHF.

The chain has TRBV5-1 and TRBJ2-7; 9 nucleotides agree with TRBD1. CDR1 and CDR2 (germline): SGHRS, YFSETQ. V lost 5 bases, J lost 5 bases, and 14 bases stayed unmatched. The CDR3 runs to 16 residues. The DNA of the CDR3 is TGCGCCAGCAGTGCCTATTCAAGGACAGGGGTCGACGAGCAGTACTTC. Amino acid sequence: CASSAYSRTGVDEQYF.

The CDR3 spells CASSLAGDTQYF. CDR3 in DNA: TGTGCCAGCAGCCTCGCGGGAGATACGCAGTATTTT. The chain couples TRBV6-5 to TRBJ2-3, with a possible D match to TRBD2 (5 bases). V was trimmed by 6 bases and J by 5 bases, leaving 9 bases between them. The CDR3 length is 12 residues. Germline CDR1 MNHEY, CDR2 SVGAGI.